This record covers a single T cell receptor beta chain. Its matching antigen is unknown. Primers for the PCR totalled 60 Vbeta and 13 Jbeta. Assay: immunoSEQ multiplex PCR; the TCRdb copy retains only in-frame clones and omits some. In the table there are nearly 110,000 clones, approximately 71% of which are singletons. The data belong to a study of cytomegalovirus exposure and HLA in healthy donors. Study in general: From HLA-typed donors, an early data release held 70 million to 100 million unique TCRs.

Overall study findings and caveats: In vitro confirmation showed three CMV-associated chains to be CMV antigen specific. Equally common other TCR beta chains were less clonally expanded than HLA-associated ones, a later analysis found.

The CDR3 length is 16 residues. Germline CDR1 is SGHRS and CDR2 is YFSETQ. The V segment lost 5 bases and the J segment 6 bases; nucleotides outside the gene matches: 16. The sequenced sample was PBMCs. The sequence was obtained from a man in his forties in good health and CMV-seronegative. This chain uses TRBV5-1 with TRBJ1-1, with 7 bases aligning to TRBD1. In DNA form, the CDR3 reads TGCGCCAGCAGGCGCTGGGGACAGCAAAATTCCCCTGAAGCTTTCTTT. Its protein product is CASRRWGQQNSPEAFF.